Below are 14 T cell receptor beta chains sequenced from a single sample in a study of cytomegalovirus exposure and HLA in healthy donors. Profiling relied on immunoSEQ multiplex PCR, and the TCRdb table lists in-frame clones only, not all of them. The sample holds some 260,000 clones, about 90% seen once. The sample taken for sequencing was PBMCs. These receptor sequences come from a young man in good health and CMV-seropositive.

V gene TRBV5-1 combines with J gene TRBJ2-2; 8 positions match TRBD2. This CDR3 contains 17 residues. Germline lookup yields CDR1 SGHRS and CDR2 YFSETQ. The trim removed 4 bases at V and 3 bases at J, leaving 11 bases unmatched. CDR3 DNA: TGCGCCAGCAGCGGCCTACTAGCGGCTCGTGACACCGGGGAGCTGTTTTTT. Translation: CASSGLLAARDTGELFF.

This chain connects TRBV4-1 to TRBJ1-5, with D possibly TRBD1 on 5 matching bases. Germline loops: CDR1 MGHRA, CDR2 YSYEKL. CDR3 length: 16 amino acids. Trimming took off 1 base at V and 7 bases at J, with 17 bases between the two ends. In nucleotides, the CDR3 is TGCGCCAGCAGCCAAGGGTCGAGCAGGGCTGAGCAGCCCCAGCATTTT. Translation: CASSQGSSRAEQPQHF.

The chain combines TRBV7-8 with TRBJ2-1, with D possibly matching TRBD2 (5 bases). Per the germline V gene, CDR1 is SGHVS and CDR2 is FQNEAQ. With 6 bases removed from V and 4 bases from J, the gap between germline ends came to 13 bases. The length of the CDR3 is 14 residues. CDR3 protein: CASSNGGRYNEQFF. In DNA form, the CDR3 reads TGTGCCAGCAGTAATGGAGGTCGGTACAATGAGCAGTTCTTC.

A few counts support this clone. V gene TRBV6-5 combines with J gene TRBJ1-1; the D gene is possibly TRBD1 (5 bases). V dropped 4 bases and J dropped 4 bases, with 19 bases sitting between them. CDR1 is MNHEY and CDR2 is SVGAGI in the germline V gene. There are 16 residues in the CDR3. DNA for the CDR3: TGTGCCAGCAGTTTCCGGGACTACCCCGGGGGCACTGAAGCTTTCTTT. Residues: CASSFRDYPGGTEAFF.

As for this clone: Other nucleotide sequences from this sample produce the same CDR3. V gene TRBV2 combines with J gene TRBJ1-5; 8 bases fit TRBD1. J gave up 2 bases and V 4 bases, and 1 base lay outside the gene matches. Germline CDR1 SNHLY, CDR2 FYNNEI. The CDR3 has 14 residues. The CDR3 spells CASSATGGNQPQHF. DNA for the CDR3: TGTGCCAGCAGTGCGACAGGGGGCAATCAGCCCCAGCATTTT.

The V gene is TRBV6-6, the J gene TRBJ1-1; tentative D call: TRBD1 (5 bases). The CDR3 is 14 amino acids. Trimming took 4 bases from V and 5 from J, leaving 14 bases between them. Germline loops: CDR1 MNHNY, CDR2 SVGAGI (reference sequence). CDR3 residues: CASSSPGRGTEAFF. In DNA, the CDR3 is TGTGCCAGCAGTTCTCCGGGGAGGGGAACTGAAGCTTTCTTT.

The chain recombines TRBV7-8 with TRBJ2-7; 7 bases match TRBD1. The germline V gene has CDR1 SGHVS and CDR2 FQNEAQ. The CDR3 sequence is 14 residues long. V dropped 4 bases and J dropped 2; count of bases not matched to a gene: 5. The CDR3 protein is CASSYGTATYEQYF. The DNA for the CDR3 is TGTGCCAGCAGCTACGGGACAGCGACCTACGAGCAGTACTTC.

The rearrangement joins TRBV6-5 to TRBJ2-7; 7 bases fit TRBD1. Per the germline V gene, CDR1 is MNHEY and CDR2 is SVGAGI. Trimming took 6 bases from V and 5 from J; bases not matched to a gene: 7. CDR3 length: 13 residues. CDR3 protein: CASRPSTGNEQYF. The CDR3 DNA is TGTGCCAGCAGGCCCTCGACAGGGAACGAGCAGTACTTC.

The chain combines TRBV27 with TRBJ2-3; D call uncertain. V was clipped by 4 bases and J by 1 base, with 9 bases between them. This CDR3 is 14 amino acids long. In germline, CDR1 is MNHEY, CDR2 SMNVEV (reference sequence). CDR3 coding DNA: TGTGCCAGCAGTTCCTTACGTCGCACAGATACGCAGTATTTT. Amino acid sequence: CASSSLRRTDTQYF.

The rearrangement uses TRBV6-5 and TRBJ2-7, with TRBD1 matching over 12 bases. Germline V gene data show CDR1 as MNHEY and CDR2 as SVGAGI. The ends lost 2 bases at V and 4 bases at J; junction bases unmatched: 3. This CDR3 is built from 15 residues. In DNA, the CDR3 is TGTGCCAGCAGTTACCGGGACAGGGGGCAGTACGAGCAGTACTTC. Translating gives CASSYRDRGQYEQYF.

V gene TRBV19 combines with J gene TRBJ2-7, with TRBD2 identical over 7 bases. V gave up 4 bases and J gave up 5 bases; unmatched junction bases: 8. The CDR3 length is 14 residues. Germline-derived CDR1 and CDR2 are LNHDA and SQIVND (reference sequence). In DNA, the CDR3 is TGTGCCAGTAGTAGGGGGGGATTGGGAAACGAGCAGTACTTC. Its protein product is CASSRGGLGNEQYF. The variable domain in full, completed from reference TRBV19 and TRBJ2-7, reads DGGITQSPKYLFRKEGQNVTLSCEQNLNHDAMYWYRQDPGQGLRLIYYSQIVNDFQKGDIAEGYSVSREKKESFPLTVTSAQKNPTAFYLCASSRGGLGNEQYFGPGTRLTVT.

The J gene is TRBJ2-7, the V gene TRBV10-3; D is tentatively TRBD1 or TRBD2 (6 bases each). The CDR3 is 12 residues long. CDR1 and CDR2 (germline): ENHRY, SYGVKD. V gave up 11 bases and J gave up 3 bases, with 14 bases separating them. The CDR3 reads CASSGGGYEQYF. For the CDR3, the DNA is TGTGCCTCCTCTGGAGGGGGCTACGAGCAGTACTTC.

The rearrangement joins TRBV28 to TRBJ1-2, with unresolved D. Germline values: CDR1 MDHEN, CDR2 SYDVKM. The CDR3 contains 11 residues. Trimming removed 4 bases from V and 5 bases from J, with 5 bases in between. CDR3 sequence reads: CASSWGYGYTF. CDR3 sequence (DNA): TGTGCCAGCAGTTGGGGATATGGCTACACCTTC.

Concerning this clone itself: The sample contains more than one DNA sequence encoding this CDR3. V is TRBV29-1 and J is TRBJ1-2; D is possibly TRBD1 (5 bases). CDR1 and CDR2 from the germline V gene are SQVTM and ANQGSEA. The CDR3 covers 11 residues. V shed 3 bases and J shed 8 bases, with 10 bases lying between them. CDR3 residues: CSVDGAGGYTF. In DNA, the CDR3 is TGCAGCGTTGACGGGGCTGGGGGCTACACCTTC.